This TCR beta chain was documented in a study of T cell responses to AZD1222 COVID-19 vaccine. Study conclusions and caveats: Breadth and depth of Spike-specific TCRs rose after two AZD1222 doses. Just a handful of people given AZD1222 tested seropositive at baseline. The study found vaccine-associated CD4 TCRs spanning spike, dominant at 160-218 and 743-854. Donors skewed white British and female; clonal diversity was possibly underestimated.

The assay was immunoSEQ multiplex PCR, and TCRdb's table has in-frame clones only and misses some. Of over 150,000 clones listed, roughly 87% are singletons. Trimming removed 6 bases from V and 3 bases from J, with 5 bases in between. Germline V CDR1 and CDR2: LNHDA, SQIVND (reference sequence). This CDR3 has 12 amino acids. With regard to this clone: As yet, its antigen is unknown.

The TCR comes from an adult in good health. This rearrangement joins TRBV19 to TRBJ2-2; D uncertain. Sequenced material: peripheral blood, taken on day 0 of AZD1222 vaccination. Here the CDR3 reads CASRAHTGELFF. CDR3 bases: TGTGCCAGTAGGGCCCACACCGGGGAGCTGTTTTTT.